What follows are 14 T cell receptor beta chains derived from one specimen sequenced in a study of response to subunit inactivated influenza vaccine. In TCRdb, the RT-PCR reads were re-called with MiXCR into one record per CDR3 protein. Of about 500,000 distinct CDR3 sequences in the sample, approximately 16% are singletons; the top ten hold less than 4%. The material was CD4+ T cells sorted from PBMCs, obtained around 25 months after vaccination. The receptors were gathered from a man aged 50-75 years who received an inactivated influenza vaccine.

V is TRBV28 and J is TRBJ2-6; the D gene is possibly TRBD1 (5 bases). Trimming removed 1 base at V and 0 bases at J, with 7 bases between. The V gene's germline CDR1 is MDHEN and CDR2 SYDVKM. The CDR3 is made up of 16 amino acids. CDR3 loop: CASSLFQGSGANVLTF. The CDR3 DNA reads as TGTGCCAGCAGTTTATTCCAGGGCTCTGGGGCCAACGTCCTGACTTTC. Full variable domain (missing parts from reference TRBV28 and TRBJ2-6): DVKVTQSSRYLVKRTGEKVFLECVQDMDHENMFWYRQDPGLGLRLIYFSYDVKMKEKGDIPEGYSVSREKKERFSLILESASTNQTSMYLCASSLFQGSGANVLTFGAGSRLTVL.

This clonotype was seen ten or more times. CDR3 residues: CSVGDSVKNIQYF. CDR3 in DNA: TGCAGCGTGGGTGACTCAGTCAAAAACATTCAGTACTTC. The rearrangement uses TRBV29-1 and TRBJ2-4; unclear D gene. Germline lookup yields CDR1 SQVTM and CDR2 ANQGSEA. V lost 6 bases and J lost 3, with 12 bases in between. The CDR3 contains 13 residues.

This clonotype has more than one count but fewer than ten. The chain employs TRBV7-2 and TRBJ2-5, with D unresolved. V shed 5 bases and J shed 2 bases, with 12 bases lying between them. The CDR3 length is 14 residues. The germline V gene encodes CDR1 SGHTA and CDR2 FQGNSA. This CDR3 is CASSPGFGQETQYF. The CDR3, as DNA: TGTGCCAGCAGCCCCGGTTTCGGTCAAGAGACCCAGTACTTC.

This clonotype was detected only a few times. The chain uses TRBV27 and TRBJ1-1; 9 bases map to TRBD1. The CDR3 length is 15 residues. J lost 0 bases, V lost 9 bases, and 8 bases had no gene match. Per the germline V gene, CDR1 is MNHEY and CDR2 is SMNVEV (reference sequence). The CDR3 here is CASNRGLGMNTEAFF. The CDR3 DNA follows: TGTGCCAGTAACAGGGGGCTTGGAATGAACACTGAAGCTTTCTTT.

This clonotype was observed a handful of times. This chain uses TRBV20-1 with TRBJ2-7; a possible D gene is TRBD1 (6 bases). V was cut by 2 bases and J by 3 bases, with 11 bases left in between. This CDR3 spans 13 amino acids. Germline loops: CDR1 DFQATT, CDR2 SNEGSKA (reference sequence). This CDR3 is CSARRTAHYEQYF. The CDR3 DNA reads as TGCAGTGCTAGAAGGACAGCTCACTACGAGCAGTACTTC.

The CDR3 DNA reads TGTGCCAGCAGAACACCTAGGGGAAGTAGCACTGAAGCTTTCTTT. Amino acid sequence: CASRTPRGSSTEAFF. This sequence joins TRBV7-8 and TRBJ1-1; a weak D match, TRBD1 (5 bases). Trimming took 6 bases from V and 4 from J, leaving 18 bases between them. Germline V CDR1 and CDR2: SGHVS, FQNEAQ. This CDR3 spans 15 amino acids.

This clonotype was counted at least ten times. The chain joins TRBV10-3 to TRBJ1-5, with D perhaps TRBD1 (6 bases). The CDR3 length is 15 residues. Germline V gene lookup returns CDR1 ENHRY and CDR2 SYGVKD. The V gene lost 0 bases and the J gene lost 6 bases, with 12 bases spanning the gap. The CDR3 DNA is TGTGCCATCAGTGAGTCGTTGACAGGTAGTCAGCCCCAGCATTTT. It specifies CAISESLTGSQPQHF.

There are a few counts of this clonotype. CDR3 nucleotide sequence: TGCAGCGCCCGACAGGGCATGAACACTGAAGCTTTCTTT. Protein sequence: CSARQGMNTEAFF. The chain employs TRBV29-1 and TRBJ1-1; 7 nucleotides agree with TRBD1. Losses at the gene ends were 7 bases for V and 0 bases for J; bases not matched to a gene: 5. The CDR3 loop spans 13 amino acids. Germline V gene sequence: CDR1 SQVTM, CDR2 ANQGSEA.

This clonotype has at least ten counts. The gene calls are TRBV5-1 and TRBJ1-6; no reliable D call. CDR1 and CDR2 (germline): SGHRS, YFSETQ. Trimming left V 5 bases short and J 0 bases short, with 6 bases between. This CDR3 contains 14 residues. The CDR3 reads CASRTISYNSPLHF. In nucleotides, the CDR3 is TGCGCCAGCAGGACCATCTCCTATAATTCACCCCTCCACTTT.

This clonotype was recorded a few times. The CDR3 nucleotides are TGTGCCAGTGGACGGACGACCTACGAGCAGTACTTC. Translation: CASGRTTYEQYF. The chain links TRBV25-1 to TRBJ2-7; D gene ambiguous. The CDR3 runs 12 residues. Germline CDR1 is MGHDK and CDR2 is SYGVNS. Trimming removed 9 bases from V and 2 bases from J, with 11 bases in between.

V usage is TRBV12-3 or TRBV12-4 and J usage is TRBJ2-1; D not certain. CDR3 length equals 12 residues. Between the trimmed V and J ends, which lost 4 bases and 8 bases, there was a span of 9 bases. Here the CDR3 reads CASSYGYDEQFF. Here the CDR3 DNA reads TGTGCCAGCAGTTACGGATACGATGAGCAGTTCTTC.

The table lists this clonotype with a few counts. The CDR3 is CASGNRVPLHF. The CDR3 DNA follows: TGTGCCAGCGGGAACAGGGTTCCCCTCCACTTT. The chain has TRBV6-6 and TRBJ1-6; perhaps TRBD1 as D (6 bases). Germline V gene sequence: CDR1 MNHNY, CDR2 SVGAGI (reference sequence). V dropped 8 bases and J dropped 13 bases, with 12 bases sitting between them. This CDR3 comprises 11 residues.

The rearrangement uses TRBV5-1 and TRBJ1-1; D is unclear. Trimming left V 4 bases short and J 1 base short, with 14 bases between. CDR3 length: 15 amino acids. The germline V gene encodes CDR1 SGHRS and CDR2 YFSETQ. CDR3 coding DNA: TGCGCCAGCAGCCAGGATTCGGGAGCGAACACTGAAGCTTTCTTT. Translating it yields CASSQDSGANTEAFF.

This clonotype was recorded many times. The chain carries TRBV9 and TRBJ2-5; a weak D match, TRBD1 (5 bases). The V gene's germline CDR1 is SGDLS and CDR2 YYNGEE. The V end lost 0 bases, the J end lost 3 bases, and 9 bases lay between the germline ends. The CDR3 consists of 14 residues. CDR3 nucleotide sequence: TGTGCCAGCAGCGTAGGGGGCAGGGAAGAGACCCAGTACTTC. It yields the protein CASSVGGREETQYF. Based on the CDR3 plus reference TRBV9 and TRBJ2-5, the full variable domain is DSGVTQTPKHLITATGQRVTLRCSPRSGDLSVYWYQQSLDQGLQFLIQYYNGEERAKGNILERFSAQQFPDLHSELNLSSLELGDSALYFCASSVGGREETQYFGPGTRLLVL.